This T cell receptor beta chain emerged from a study of identical twins. Overall study results and limits: Analyses of zero insertions could be partly confounded by invariant MAIT and iNKT cells.

Only a few counts were recorded for this clonotype. Its antigen remains unknown. TCRdb recomputed calls from the 5' RACE reads with MiXCR, one row per CDR3 protein. The sample records 700,000 or so distinct CDR3 sequences, 8.6% being singletons. The germline V gene has CDR1 SEHNR and CDR2 FQNEAQ (reference sequence). The CDR3 spans 17 residues. V was pared by 4 bases and J by 2 bases, with 9 bases of the junction left unmatched. This sample also belongs to another study, concerning yellow fever vaccine responses in identical twins.

Sequencing was performed on PBMCs. The gene calls are TRBV7-9 and TRBJ1-2; TRBD1 matches at 11 bases. This clonotype was sampled from a young woman in good health. The chain's CDR3 is CASSSHTGTGGNYGYTF. CDR3 coding DNA: TGTGCCAGCAGCTCGCATACCGGGACAGGGGGAAACTATGGCTACACCTTC. Filled out from reference TRBV7-9 and TRBJ1-2, the complete variable domain reads DTGVSQNPRHKITKRGQNVTFRCDPISEHNRLYWYRQTLGQGPEFLTYFQNEAQLEKSRLLSDRFSAERPKGSFSTLEIQRTEQGDSAMYLCASSSHTGTGGNYGYTFGSGTRLTVV.